The TCR beta chain described here comes from a study of OX40 agonist ivuxolimab in advanced cancers. The wider study: Mean age approximately 59 years, range roughly 23 to 79; approximately 80% male.

This clone was seen a handful of times. Its antigen remains unknown. Whole-study results and caveats: On average, CD8+ T cells showed a greater number of expanded clones than CD4+. Low normalized T-cell clonal expansion was additionally recorded for some nonresponders.

Profiling relied on immunoSEQ multiplex PCR, and the TCRdb table lists in-frame clones only, not all of them. The sample carries tens of thousands of clones, approximately 78% recorded once. The CDR3 is made up of 13 amino acids. CDR1 is KGHSH, CDR2 LQKENI, per germline. V dropped 8 bases and J dropped 0 bases, with 8 bases sitting between them. This TCR was sampled from an adult with an advanced solid tumor such as melanoma, head and neck, liver or kidney cancer. The starting material was CD4+ or CD8+ T cells sorted from blood, obtained in a trial of the OX40 agonist ivuxolimab. The V call is TRBV18, the J call TRBJ2-1; perhaps TRBD2 as D (6 bases). DNA of the CDR3: TGTGCCAGCCGGGGGAACTCCTACAATGAGCAGTTCTTC. Protein: CASRGNSYNEQFF.